Shown below are 20 T cell receptor beta chains from a single sample sequenced in a study of shared clonotypes between healthy human individuals. Naive CD8 cells lacked CD45RO, underwent positive selection for CCR7 and left out terminally differentiated effector memory CD45RA+ cells. The assay was immunoSEQ multiplex PCR, and TCRdb's table has in-frame clones only and misses some. The sample contains around 2,100,000 clones, approximately 94% of which appear only once. The sample consisted of naive CD8+ T cells sorted from blood. All receptors come from a man younger than 35 in good health.

The chain couples TRBV28 to TRBJ2-6, with 7 bases aligning to TRBD1. The V and J ends lost 5 bases and 1 base, in that order; junction bases with no gene match: 14. Germline V gene sequence: CDR1 MDHEN, CDR2 SYDVKM. The CDR3 consists of 19 residues. CDR3 loop: CASSPTGTDEYSGANVLTF. The CDR3 nucleotides read TGTGCCAGCAGTCCGACCGGGACAGATGAATATTCTGGGGCCAACGTCCTGACTTTC.

The chain joins TRBV14 to TRBJ2-7; 8 positions agree with TRBD1. The CDR3 has 15 residues. J lost 9 bases, V lost 5 bases, and 15 bases had no gene match. From germline, CDR1 is SGHDN and CDR2 FVKESK. CDR3 coding DNA: TGTGCCAGCAGCGGTAACCCGGGACAGGTCAATGGGCAGTACTTC. Residues: CASSGNPGQVNGQYF.

The V gene is TRBV19, the J gene TRBJ2-7; D is ambiguous. CDR3 length: 14 residues. Trimming removed 5 bases from V and 2 bases from J, with 13 bases in between. Looked up from germline, CDR1 is LNHDA and CDR2 is SQIVND (reference sequence). The CDR3: CASSPAVAAYEQYF. The CDR3 DNA follows: TGTGCCAGTAGTCCCGCCGTGGCGGCCTACGAGCAGTACTTC.

CDR3 protein: CASSPGQEAATNEKLFF. The CDR3 DNA reads as TGTGCCAGCAGCCCCGGACAGGAGGCTGCAACTAATGAAAAACTGTTTTTT. The V call is TRBV9, the J call TRBJ1-4, with 7 bases matching TRBD1. V lost 4 bases to trimming and J lost 0 bases; unmatched junction nucleotides: 9. The CDR3 contains 17 residues. The germline gives CDR1 SGDLS, CDR2 YYNGEE. Full variable domain (remainder filled in from reference TRBV9 and TRBJ1-4): DSGVTQTPKHLITATGQRVTLRCSPRSGDLSVYWYQQSLDQGLQFLIQYYNGEERAKGNILERFSAQQFPDLHSELNLSSLELGDSALYFCASSPGQEAATNEKLFFGSGTQLSVL.

V is TRBV27 and J is TRBJ2-1, with a possible D match to TRBD1 (5 bases). The CDR3 is 15 residues long. The germline V gene encodes CDR1 MNHEY and CDR2 SMNVEV (reference sequence). The V end was cut by 6 bases, the J end by 1 base, with 13 bases between. The CDR3 DNA sequence: TGTGCCAGCAGAGGAACAGGTCCATCCTACAATGAGCAGTTCTTC. Translating it yields CASRGTGPSYNEQFF.

The chain couples TRBV11-2 to TRBJ2-2; D might be TRBD2 (5 bases). The CDR3 extends over 14 amino acids. The V gene's germline CDR1 is SGHAT and CDR2 FQNNGV. The V end was cut by 4 bases, the J end by 4 bases, with 10 bases between. DNA of the CDR3: TGTGCCAGCAGCTGGGGAGTGGGCACCGGGGAGCTGTTTTTT. Translation: CASSWGVGTGELFF. The whole variable domain, filled in from reference TRBV11-2 and TRBJ2-2, reads EAGVAQSPRYKIIEKRQSVAFWCNPISGHATLYWYQQILGQGPKLLIQFQNNGVVDDSQLPKDRFSAERLKGVDSTLKIQPAKLEDSAVYLCASSWGVGTGELFFGEGSRLTVL.

The chain links TRBV5-4 to TRBJ2-3; D is undetermined. The germline gives CDR1 SGHNT, CDR2 YYREEE (reference sequence). CDR3 size: 12 residues. The V end lost 3 bases, the J end lost 2 bases, and 4 bases lay between the germline ends. The CDR3, as DNA: TGTGCCAGCAGCTGGCACACAGATACGCAGTATTTT. Residues: CASSWHTDTQYF.

The chain joins TRBV7-9 to TRBJ2-5; no firm D call. The CDR3 loop spans 12 amino acids. CDR1 and CDR2 from the germline V gene are SEHNR and FQNEAQ (reference sequence). Trimming stripped 5 bases from V and 5 bases from J, with 9 bases between. Written as DNA, the CDR3 is TGTGCCAGCAGCGCTAATAGGGAGACCCAGTACTTC. Translation gives CASSANRETQYF. Full variable domain (outside the CDR3, taken from reference TRBV7-9 and TRBJ2-5): DTGVSQNPRHKITKRGQNVTFRCDPISEHNRLYWYRQTLGQGPEFLTYFQNEAQLEKSRLLSDRFSAERPKGSFSTLEIQRTEQGDSAMYLCASSANRETQYFGPGTRLLVL.

The V call is TRBV7-9, the J call TRBJ2-7; maybe TRBD2 (5 bases). Trimming took off 0 bases at V and 0 bases at J, with 9 bases between the two ends. Per germline, CDR1 SEHNR and CDR2 FQNEAQ (reference sequence). This CDR3 is 15 amino acids long. The CDR3 reads CASSLAWGASYEQYF. Written as DNA, the CDR3 is TGTGCCAGCAGCTTAGCGTGGGGAGCCTCCTACGAGCAGTACTTC.

The V call is TRBV15, the J call TRBJ2-1, with 14 nucleotides matching TRBD2. The germline CDR1 and CDR2 sequences are LNHNV and YYDKDF (reference sequence). V was clipped by 5 bases and J by 1 base; unmatched bases: 1. The CDR3 contains 16 residues. CDR3 sequence (DNA): TGTGCCACCAGCGGGACTAGCGGGAGTTCCTACAATGAGCAGTTCTTC. Its protein is CATSGTSGSSYNEQFF.

The chain recombines TRBV7-9 with TRBJ1-3; D uncertain. V shed 0 bases and J shed 2 bases, with 11 bases lying between them. Germline CDR1 SEHNR, CDR2 FQNEAQ (reference sequence). This CDR3 region has 16 residues. DNA for the CDR3: TGTGCCAGCAGCTTAGCTAAAGGGCAAGCTGGAAACACCATATATTTT. Translated, it gives CASSLAKGQAGNTIYF.

This chain joins TRBV28 and TRBJ2-7; TRBD2 might be the D (6 bases). The CDR3 contains 16 residues. Trimming removed 5 bases from V and 5 bases from J, with 22 bases in between. In germline, CDR1 is MDHEN, CDR2 SYDVKM. DNA for the CDR3: TGTGCCAGCAGTCTCCTGGGACTCGACCTTAGGGACGAGCAGTACTTC. Amino acids: CASSLLGLDLRDEQYF.

This chain links TRBV7-9 with TRBJ2-2; a possible D gene is TRBD2 (6 bases). V lost 4 bases and J 2 bases, leaving 11 bases between the germline ends. Per the germline V gene, CDR1 is SEHNR and CDR2 is FQNEAQ (reference sequence). The CDR3 covers 15 residues. CDR3 bases: TGTGCCAGCAGCTCGGCGGGGCATAACACCGGGGAGCTGTTTTTT. Encoded protein: CASSSAGHNTGELFF.

The chain joins TRBV7-8 to TRBJ2-7, with 7 bases aligning to TRBD1. The germline CDR1 and CDR2 sequences are SGHVS and FQNEAQ. The CDR3 has 15 residues. J was trimmed by 3 bases and V by 2 bases; bases with no gene match: 7. This CDR3 reads CASSLLTGNIYEQYF. DNA of the CDR3: TGTGCCAGCAGCTTACTGACAGGGAATATCTACGAGCAGTACTTC.

This chain uses TRBV10-3 with TRBJ2-7; D is undetermined. The V gene's germline CDR1 is ENHRY and CDR2 SYGVKD. Deletions cut 3 bases from V and 2 bases from J, with 11 bases between. The CDR3 loop spans 14 amino acids. The CDR3 DNA follows: TGTGCCATCAGTGATATCCGCCTAGCCTACGAGCAGTACTTC. This sequence encodes CAISDIRLAYEQYF.

About this clone itself: The same CDR3 can be traced to other DNA sequences in this sample. V and J are TRBV6-5 and TRBJ1-1; D ambiguous. CDR1 is MNHEY, CDR2 SVGAGI, per germline. Trimming took 2 bases from V and 3 from J, leaving 10 bases between them. The CDR3 has 14 residues. As DNA, the CDR3 is TGTGCCAGCAGTTACACAGAGGGCTACACTGAAGCTTTCTTT. Its protein is CASSYTEGYTEAFF.

This clone was seen once. The genes are TRBV27 and TRBJ2-7; a weak D match, TRBD2 (6 bases). CDR1 is MNHEY and CDR2 is SMNVEV in the germline V gene (reference sequence). V lost 11 bases and J 3 bases, leaving 17 bases between the germline ends. CDR3 length: 13 amino acids. CDR3 residues: CAAGGTTGYEQYF. The CDR3 coding sequence is TGTGCCGCCGGCGGGACCACAGGCTACGAGCAGTACTTC.

This clone has a single count. The rearrangement joins TRBV28 to TRBJ2-7; TRBD2 might be the D (5 bases). The CDR3 contains 17 residues. V was trimmed by 4 bases and J by 0 bases, leaving 19 bases between them. Per germline, CDR1 MDHEN and CDR2 SYDVKM. DNA for the CDR3: TGTGCCAGCAGTTATGGGGTTTTGGGAGCGAGCTCCTACGAGCAGTACTTC. It codes for CASSYGVLGASSYEQYF.

The chain couples TRBV7-4 to TRBJ2-1, with 9 bases fitting TRBD1. With V trimmed by 3 bases and J by 8 bases, 20 bases remained unmatched. This CDR3 region has 19 residues. Germline-derived CDR1 and CDR2 are SGHVT and SQSDAQ. CDR3: CASSFLFGRRTGAGYEQFF. Written as DNA, the CDR3 is TGTGCCAGCAGCTTCTTGTTTGGCCGCCGGACAGGGGCTGGATATGAGCAGTTCTTC.

The chain combines TRBV27 with TRBJ2-3; unclear D gene. The V gene lost 2 bases and the J gene lost 0 bases, with 6 bases spanning the gap. CDR3 length: 14 amino acids. Germline V gene sequence: CDR1 MNHEY, CDR2 SMNVEV (reference sequence). The CDR3 DNA sequence: TGTGCCAGCAGTTTAGTTTCTAGCACAGATACGCAGTATTTT. As protein: CASSLVSSTDTQYF.